Below, 26 T cell receptor beta chains from the same sample are listed, as sequenced in a study of CD8+ T cells in alopecia areata (dated by TCRdb to the late 2010s). Interpreted using the paper, the treatment or condition label stands for: oral pan-JAK inhibitor, 5-10 mg twice daily. Libraries came from the immunoSEQ multiplex PCR assay. To provide template for TCR sequencing, every sample had RNA extracted and reverse transcribed into cDNA. TCRdb stores this immuneACCESS table with in-frame sequences only. Part of the clones is absent; in the studies checked, under half of the shortfall reflects unresolved V genes, and no reason is known for the rest. The sample contains 150,000 to 200,000 clones, 51% of them found a single time. The leading ten clones occupy roughly a tenth of the sample. This specimen consisted of CD8+ T cells sorted from blood, obtained around week 53, from a patient treated with tofacitinib. Every receptor here comes from a human donor with alopecia areata.

This clone was counted a few times. The chain employs TRBV4-2 and TRBJ2-7; no definite D call. The V and J ends lost 0 bases and 4 bases respectively, with 13 bases between them. CDR3 size: 15 residues. The germline V gene encodes CDR1 LGHNA and CDR2 YNFKEQ. This CDR3 is CASSQDHQAEYEQYF. In DNA form, the CDR3 reads TGTGCCAGCAGCCAAGACCATCAGGCAGAATACGAGCAGTACTTC.

The chain couples TRBV4-3 to TRBJ2-1, with D perhaps given as TRBD1 or TRBD2 (6 bases each). CDR1 is LGHNA and CDR2 is YSLEER in the germline V gene. CDR3 length: 15 residues. Trimming removed 3 bases at V and 7 bases at J, with 16 bases between. The CDR3 sequence: CASSQIGGFMNEQFF. The CDR3 bases are TGCGCCAGCAGCCAGATAGGGGGGTTCATGAATGAGCAGTTCTTC.

This clone was counted only a few times. This chain uses TRBV29-1 with TRBJ2-7; maybe TRBD2 (6 bases). The CDR3 has 13 amino acids. The V end was cut by 5 bases, the J end by 0 bases, with 11 bases between. Germline-derived CDR1 and CDR2 are SQVTM and ANQGSEA. CDR3 residues: CSVSTGDSYEQYF. DNA of the CDR3: TGCAGCGTTAGTACGGGGGACTCCTACGAGCAGTACTTC.

The chain is built from TRBV27 and TRBJ2-2; D remains ambiguous. There are 13 residues in the CDR3. CDR1 and CDR2 (germline): MNHEY, SMNVEV (reference sequence). The chain's CDR3 is CASGPRNTGELFF. Written as DNA, the CDR3 is TGTGCGAGTGGACCGAGGAACACCGGGGAGCTGTTTTTT.

This clone was seen more than once but under ten times. The chain couples TRBV4-3 to TRBJ2-1; 7 bases align to TRBD2. This CDR3 is built from 16 residues. Germline lookup yields CDR1 LGHNA and CDR2 YSLEER. The V segment lost 4 bases and the J segment 0 bases; nucleotides outside the gene matches: 6. This CDR3 is CASSPRAGTSYNEQFF. The DNA for the CDR3 is TGCGCCAGCAGCCCCCGAGCGGGGACCTCCTACAATGAGCAGTTCTTC.

This rearrangement joins TRBV5-1 to TRBJ2-3; D is ambiguous. V was trimmed by 2 bases and J by 0 bases, leaving 4 bases between them. CDR1 and CDR2 from the germline V gene are SGHRS and YFSETQ. This CDR3 has 13 amino acids. CDR3 DNA: TGCGCCAGCAGCTTTAGAAGCACAGATACGCAGTATTTT. Amino acid sequence: CASSFRSTDTQYF.

The CDR3 reads CASTPGSGANVLTF. The CDR3 coding sequence is TGTGCCAGCACCCCAGGCTCTGGGGCCAACGTCCTGACTTTC. The V gene is TRBV6-5, the J gene TRBJ2-6, with D unclear. Germline V gene sequence: CDR1 MNHEY, CDR2 SVGAGI. CDR3 length: 14 residues. V gave up 7 bases and J gave up 0 bases, with 7 bases separating them.

This clone was found a few times. This sequence joins TRBV19 and TRBJ1-1; 7 positions match TRBD1. This CDR3 has 14 residues. V lost 3 bases, J lost 5 bases, and 6 bases stayed unmatched. Per germline, CDR1 LNHDA and CDR2 SQIVND (reference sequence). CDR3: CASSIGEGATEAFF. The CDR3 nucleotides are TGTGCCAGTAGTATTGGAGAGGGGGCAACTGAAGCTTTCTTT.

This chain connects TRBV7-2 to TRBJ2-1, with a weak D call TRBD2 (6 bases). Looked up from germline, CDR1 is SGHTA and CDR2 is FQGNSA. Trimming took 5 bases from V and 8 from J, leaving 19 bases between them. This CDR3 is built from 15 residues. CDR3 region: CASSPLSGEPHEQFF. CDR3 nucleotides: TGTGCCAGCAGCCCCCTTTCGGGGGAGCCCCATGAGCAGTTCTTC.

This clone occurred a few times. This chain uses TRBV29-1 with TRBJ1-1; D unclear. V lost 5 bases to trimming and J lost 0 bases, with 7 bases between them. Germline loops: CDR1 SQVTM, CDR2 ANQGSEA. The CDR3 spans 12 residues. The CDR3 DNA reads TGCAGCGTTCTAGAGATGAACACTGAAGCTTTCTTT. Its protein product is CSVLEMNTEAFF. The entire variable domain, with the rest obtained from reference TRBV29-1 and TRBJ1-1, is as follows: SAVISQKPSRDICQRGTSLTIQCQVDSQVTMMFWYRQQPGQSLTLIATANQGSEATYESGFVIDKFPISRPNLTFSTLTVSNMSPEDSSIYLCSVLEMNTEAFFGQGTRLTVV.

This chain uses TRBV6-5 with TRBJ2-4; D is possibly TRBD1 (5 bases). Germline V gene sequence: CDR1 MNHEY, CDR2 SVGAGI. V was clipped by 7 bases and J by 6 bases, with 19 bases between them. The CDR3 is 15 amino acids. CDR3 coding DNA: TGTGCCAGCAACCCCACATCCTTTGGGGCAAACATTCAGTACTTC. This encodes CASNPTSFGANIQYF.

This clone was counted a few times. This chain links TRBV11-2 with TRBJ2-5, with 8 nucleotides matching TRBD1. The CDR3 length is 15 residues. CDR1 is SGHAT and CDR2 is FQNNGV in the germline V gene. V dropped 3 bases and J dropped 4; count of bases not matched to a gene: 7. The CDR3 reads CASSLFLDRGETQYF. The CDR3 DNA sequence: TGTGCCAGCAGCTTGTTCCTTGACAGGGGAGAGACCCAGTACTTC.

This chain links TRBV4-3 with TRBJ2-7; D remains ambiguous. The ends were cut back, 0 bases at V and 3 bases at J, with 12 bases in the middle. CDR1 LGHNA and CDR2 YSLEER come from the germline V gene. The CDR3 has 15 residues. The CDR3 sequence: CASSQEGTNLYEQYF. CDR3 nucleotide sequence: TGCGCCAGCAGCCAAGAAGGCACTAACCTCTACGAGCAGTACTTC.

This clone was picked up many times. This chain links TRBV7-9 with TRBJ1-1; 7 positions agree with TRBD1. There are 14 residues in the CDR3. The ends lost 4 bases at V and 0 bases at J; junction bases unmatched: 2. Germline V lookup: CDR1 SEHNR, CDR2 FQNEAQ (reference sequence). The CDR3 nucleotides read TGTGCCAGCAGCTGGGGACAGTTGAACACTGAAGCTTTCTTT. Translating it yields CASSWGQLNTEAFF.

CDR3 region: CSANRGKETQYF. CDR3 bases: TGCAGCGCTAACAGGGGCAAAGAGACCCAGTACTTC. The V call is TRBV29-1, the J call TRBJ2-5, with 7 bases lining up with TRBD1. V lost 7 bases, J lost 3 bases, and 5 bases stayed unmatched. The CDR3 loop spans 12 amino acids. Per germline, CDR1 SQVTM and CDR2 ANQGSEA.

The gene calls are TRBV7-2 and TRBJ2-5; D is uncertain. The CDR3 has 13 residues. V was cut by 2 bases and J by 5 bases, with 9 bases left in between. Germline V lookup: CDR1 SGHTA, CDR2 FQGNSA. The CDR3 loop is CASSLYLGETQYF. DNA of the CDR3: TGTGCCAGCAGCTTATATCTGGGGGAGACCCAGTACTTC.

The chain joins TRBV5-8 to TRBJ2-1, with TRBD1 matching over 7 bases. The length of the CDR3 is 15 residues. J was trimmed by 2 bases and V by 2 bases; bases with no gene match: 4. CDR1 is SGHTS, CDR2 YDEGEE, per germline. Here the CDR3 reads CASSLEQGPYNEQFF. CDR3 sequence (DNA): TGTGCCAGCAGCTTAGAACAGGGGCCCTACAATGAGCAGTTCTTC.

The chain couples TRBV27 to TRBJ1-2, with no clear D. Trimming took 4 bases from V and 4 from J, leaving 13 bases between them. The germline V gene encodes CDR1 MNHEY and CDR2 SMNVEV (reference sequence). CDR3 size: 14 residues. The CDR3 nucleotides are TGTGCCAGCAGTTCGGCGGGGAGTATCTATGGCTACACCTTC. Protein sequence: CASSSAGSIYGYTF.

Only a few counts were recorded for this clone. The V call is TRBV28, the J call TRBJ2-1; D is perhaps TRBD1 (6 bases). V was clipped by 8 bases and J by 7 bases, with 15 bases between them. In germline, CDR1 is MDHEN, CDR2 SYDVKM. The CDR3 spans 13 residues. The CDR3 is CASGTTAPNEQFF. The DNA of the CDR3 is TGTGCCAGCGGGACAACCGCCCCAAATGAGCAGTTCTTC.

V and J are TRBV5-1 and TRBJ2-1; D is unclear. With 0 bases removed from V and 0 bases from J, the gap between germline ends came to 13 bases. Germline V gene lookup returns CDR1 SGHRS and CDR2 YFSETQ. This CDR3 is built from 17 residues. CDR3 loop: CASSLAWITSSYNEQFF. In nucleotides, the CDR3 is TGCGCCAGCAGCTTGGCTTGGATAACAAGCTCCTACAATGAGCAGTTCTTC. The full variable domain, rest sourced from reference TRBV5-1 and TRBJ2-1, is KAGVTQTPRYLIKTRGQQVTLSCSPISGHRSVSWYQQTPGQGLQFLFEYFSETQRNKGNFPGRFSGRQFSNSRSEMNVSTLELGDSALYLCASSLAWITSSYNEQFFGPGTRLTVL.

The chain carries TRBV30 and TRBJ1-5; D is ambiguous. The CDR3 consists of 14 residues. V was pared by 0 bases and J by 4 bases, with 10 bases between. Germline V gene data show CDR1 as GTSNPN and CDR2 as SVGIG (reference sequence). The CDR3 nucleotides read TGTGCCTGGAGTGTGGGCAAGGAGAATCAGCCCCAGCATTTT. Amino acid sequence: CAWSVGKENQPQHF. The full variable domain, with the rest looked up from reference TRBV30 and TRBJ1-5, is SQTIHQWPATLVQPVGSPLSLECTVEGTSNPNLYWYRQAAGRGLQLLFYSVGIGQISSEVPQNLSASRPQDRQFILSSKKLLLSDSGFYLCAWSVGKENQPQHFGDGTRLSIL.

The chain combines TRBV11-2 with TRBJ1-1, with 7 bases matching TRBD1. This CDR3 is 14 amino acids long. Germline V CDR1 and CDR2: SGHAT, FQNNGV. The junction had 6 bases not matched to a gene; V was cut back by 4 bases and J by 4 bases. CDR3 in DNA: TGTGCCAGCAGCTCGTTGACAGGGAGCACTGAAGCTTTCTTT. This sequence encodes CASSSLTGSTEAFF.

The rearrangement joins TRBV4-2 to TRBJ2-7, with a possible D match to TRBD2 (5 bases). Germline lookup yields CDR1 LGHNA and CDR2 YNFKEQ. Trimming took off 1 base at V and 2 bases at J, with 12 bases between the two ends. The CDR3 spans 15 residues. DNA for the CDR3: TGTGCCAGCAGCCAAGCTCAAGCGGAAACCTACGAGCAGTACTTC. Residues: CASSQAQAETYEQYF.

This clone occurred a few times. The chain joins TRBV7-9 to TRBJ2-5; a possible D gene is TRBD2 (5 bases). Germline V CDR1 and CDR2: SEHNR, FQNEAQ (reference sequence). This CDR3 has 14 amino acids. The V gene lost 5 bases and the J gene lost 5 bases, with 15 bases spanning the gap. CDR3 nucleotide sequence: TGTGCCAGCAGCGACCAACTAGAAGGGGAGACCCAGTACTTC. It codes for CASSDQLEGETQYF. Filled out from reference TRBV7-9 and TRBJ2-5, the complete variable domain reads DTGVSQNPRHKITKRGQNVTFRCDPISEHNRLYWYRQTLGQGPEFLTYFQNEAQLEKSRLLSDRFSAERPKGSFSTLEIQRTEQGDSAMYLCASSDQLEGETQYFGPGTRLLVL.

This clone has only a few counts. The rearrangement uses TRBV29-1 and TRBJ2-7; D might be TRBD1 (5 bases). The CDR3 is 12 amino acids. CDR1 SQVTM and CDR2 ANQGSEA come from the germline V gene. V shed 4 bases and J shed 1 base, with 8 bases lying between them. CDR3 nucleotides: TGCAGCGTTGTAGGGGCTTCCTACGAGCAGTACTTC. This codes for CSVVGASYEQYF.

By sample share, this clone is medium-sized. The genes are TRBV27 and TRBJ1-4; D perhaps matches TRBD1 (6 bases). V was clipped by 3 bases and J by 4 bases, with 18 bases between them. The germline CDR1 and CDR2 sequences are MNHEY and SMNVEV (reference sequence). The CDR3 is 17 amino acids. CDR3 sequence reads: CASSFYPSTGDNEKLFF. The CDR3 nucleotides read TGTGCCAGCAGTTTTTACCCCTCGACAGGAGATAATGAAAAACTGTTTTTT. The full variable domain, its missing parts supplied by reference TRBV27 and TRBJ1-4, is EAQVTQNPRYLITVTGKKLTVTCSQNMNHEYMSWYRQDPGLGLRQIYYSMNVEVTDKGDVPEGYKVSRKEKRNFPLILESPSPNQTSLYFCASSFYPSTGDNEKLFFGSGTQLSVL.